This T cell receptor beta chain was captured in a study of T cell responses to AZD1222 COVID-19 vaccine. To note about this clone: The antigen is not known.

CDR1 MRHNA and CDR2 SNTAGT come from the germline V gene. With 6 bases removed from V and 7 bases from J, the gap between germline ends came to 12 bases. The CDR3 runs to 12 residues. Study-wide results and limits: Clonal diversity was possibly underestimated, and the donors were mostly white British, with more females.

TCRdb's table, derived via immunoSEQ multiplex PCR, lists solely in-frame clones and lacks some. The sample carries 130,000 to 150,000 clones, 70% to 90% recorded once. V and J are TRBV6-4 and TRBJ1-2, with no clear D. This sequence was found in an adult in good health. Sequencing used peripheral blood, obtained on day 0 of AZD1222 vaccination. DNA for the CDR3: TGTGCCAGCAGCTCCTTTAGTGGTGGCTACACCTTC. Amino acids: CASSSFSGGYTF.